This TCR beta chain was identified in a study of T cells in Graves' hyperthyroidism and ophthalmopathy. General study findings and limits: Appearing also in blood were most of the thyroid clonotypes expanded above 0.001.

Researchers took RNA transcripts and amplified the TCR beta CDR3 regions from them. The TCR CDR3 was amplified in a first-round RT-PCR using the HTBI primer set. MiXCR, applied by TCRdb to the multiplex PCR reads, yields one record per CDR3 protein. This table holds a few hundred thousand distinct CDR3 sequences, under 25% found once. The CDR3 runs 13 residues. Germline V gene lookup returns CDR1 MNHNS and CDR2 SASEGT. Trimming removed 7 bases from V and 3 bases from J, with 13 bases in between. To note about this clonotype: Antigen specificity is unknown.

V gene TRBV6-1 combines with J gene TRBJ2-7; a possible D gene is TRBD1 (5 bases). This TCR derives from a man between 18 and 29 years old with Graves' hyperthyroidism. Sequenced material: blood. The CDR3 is CASILTDSYEQYF. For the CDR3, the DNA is TGTGCCAGCATCCTCACAGACAGCTACGAGCAGTACTTC.